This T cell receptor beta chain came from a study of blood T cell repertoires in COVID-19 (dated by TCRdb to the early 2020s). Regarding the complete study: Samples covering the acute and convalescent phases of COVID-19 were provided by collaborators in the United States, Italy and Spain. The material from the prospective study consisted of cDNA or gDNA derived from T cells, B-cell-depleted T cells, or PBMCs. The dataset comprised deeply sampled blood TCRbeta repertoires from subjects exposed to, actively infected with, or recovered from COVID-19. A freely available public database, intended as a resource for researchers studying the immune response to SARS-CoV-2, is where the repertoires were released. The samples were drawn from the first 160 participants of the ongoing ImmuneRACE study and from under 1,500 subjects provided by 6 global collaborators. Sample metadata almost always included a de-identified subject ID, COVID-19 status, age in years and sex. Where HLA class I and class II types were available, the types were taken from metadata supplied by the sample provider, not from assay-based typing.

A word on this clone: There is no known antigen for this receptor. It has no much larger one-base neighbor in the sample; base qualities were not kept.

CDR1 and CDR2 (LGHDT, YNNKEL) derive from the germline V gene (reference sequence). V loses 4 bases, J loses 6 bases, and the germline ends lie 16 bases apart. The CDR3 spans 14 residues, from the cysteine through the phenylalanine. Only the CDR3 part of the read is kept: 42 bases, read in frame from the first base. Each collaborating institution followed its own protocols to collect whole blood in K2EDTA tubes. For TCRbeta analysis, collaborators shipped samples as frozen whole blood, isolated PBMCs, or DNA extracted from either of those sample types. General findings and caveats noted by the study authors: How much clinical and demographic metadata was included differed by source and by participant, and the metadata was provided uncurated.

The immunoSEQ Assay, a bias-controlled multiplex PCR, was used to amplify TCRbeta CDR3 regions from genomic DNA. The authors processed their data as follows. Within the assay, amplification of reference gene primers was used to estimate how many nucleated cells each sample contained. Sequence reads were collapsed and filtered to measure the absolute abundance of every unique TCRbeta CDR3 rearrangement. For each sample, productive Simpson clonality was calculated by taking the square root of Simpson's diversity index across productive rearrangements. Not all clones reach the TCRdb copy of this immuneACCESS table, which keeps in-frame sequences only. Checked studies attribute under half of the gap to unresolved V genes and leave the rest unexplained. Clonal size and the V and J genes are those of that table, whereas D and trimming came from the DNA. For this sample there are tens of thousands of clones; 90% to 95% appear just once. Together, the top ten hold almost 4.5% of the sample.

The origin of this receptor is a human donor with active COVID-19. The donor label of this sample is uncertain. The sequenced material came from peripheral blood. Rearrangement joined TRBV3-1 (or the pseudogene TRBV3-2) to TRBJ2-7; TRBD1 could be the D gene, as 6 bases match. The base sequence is TGTGCCAGCAGCCCAACAGGGAGATCGAGCGAGCAGTACTTC. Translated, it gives CASSPTGRSSEQYF.